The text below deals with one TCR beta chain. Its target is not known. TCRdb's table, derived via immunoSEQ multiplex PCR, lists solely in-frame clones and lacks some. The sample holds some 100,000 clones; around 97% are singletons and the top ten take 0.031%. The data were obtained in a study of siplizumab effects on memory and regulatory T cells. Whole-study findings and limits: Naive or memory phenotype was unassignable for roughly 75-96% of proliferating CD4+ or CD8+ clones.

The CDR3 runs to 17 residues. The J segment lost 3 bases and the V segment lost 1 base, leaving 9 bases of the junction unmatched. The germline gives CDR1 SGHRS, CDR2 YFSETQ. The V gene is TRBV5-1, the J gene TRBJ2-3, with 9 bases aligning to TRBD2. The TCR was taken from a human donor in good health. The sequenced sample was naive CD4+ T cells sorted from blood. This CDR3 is CASSLIWLAGQTDTQYF. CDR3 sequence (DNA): TGCGCCAGCAGCTTGATTTGGCTAGCGGGGCAGACAGATACGCAGTATTTT.